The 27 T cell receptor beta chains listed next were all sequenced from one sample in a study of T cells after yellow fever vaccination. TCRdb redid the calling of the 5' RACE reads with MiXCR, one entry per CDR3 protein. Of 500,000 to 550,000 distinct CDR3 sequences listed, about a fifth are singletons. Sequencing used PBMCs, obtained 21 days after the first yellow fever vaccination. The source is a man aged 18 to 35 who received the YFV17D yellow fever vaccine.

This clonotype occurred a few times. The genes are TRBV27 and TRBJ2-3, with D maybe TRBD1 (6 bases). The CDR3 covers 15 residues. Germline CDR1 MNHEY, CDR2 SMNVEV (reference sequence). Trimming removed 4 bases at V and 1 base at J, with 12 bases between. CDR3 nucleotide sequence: TGTGCCAGCAGTTCCTTGGGGGCCCGCACAGATACGCAGTATTTT. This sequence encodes CASSSLGARTDTQYF.

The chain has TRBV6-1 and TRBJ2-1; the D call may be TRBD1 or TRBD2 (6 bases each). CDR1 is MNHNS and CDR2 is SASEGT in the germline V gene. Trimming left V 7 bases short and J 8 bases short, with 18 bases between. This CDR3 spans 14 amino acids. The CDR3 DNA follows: TGTGCCAGCACCAAGGGCCCGGGGGCCTATGAGCAGTTCTTC. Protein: CASTKGPGAYEQFF.

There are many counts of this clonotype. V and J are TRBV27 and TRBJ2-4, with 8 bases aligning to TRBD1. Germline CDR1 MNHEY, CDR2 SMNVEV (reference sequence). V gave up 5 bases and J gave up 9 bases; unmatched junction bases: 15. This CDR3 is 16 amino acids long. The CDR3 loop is CASSPYSGGAGGIQYF. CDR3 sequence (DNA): TGTGCCAGCAGTCCCTACTCAGGGGGCGCCGGTGGCATTCAGTACTTC.

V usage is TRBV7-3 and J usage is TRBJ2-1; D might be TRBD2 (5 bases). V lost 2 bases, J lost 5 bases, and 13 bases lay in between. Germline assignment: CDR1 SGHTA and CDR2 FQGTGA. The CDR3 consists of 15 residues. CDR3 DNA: TGTGCCAGCAGCTTATGGGCGCGGGCTAACAATGAGCAGTTCTTC. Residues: CASSLWARANNEQFF. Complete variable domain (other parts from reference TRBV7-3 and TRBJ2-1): GAGVSQTPSNKVTEKGKYVELRCDPISGHTALYWYRQSLGQGPEFLIYFQGTGAADDSGLPNDRFFAVRPEGSVSTLKIQRTERGDSAVYLCASSLWARANNEQFFGPGTRLTVL.

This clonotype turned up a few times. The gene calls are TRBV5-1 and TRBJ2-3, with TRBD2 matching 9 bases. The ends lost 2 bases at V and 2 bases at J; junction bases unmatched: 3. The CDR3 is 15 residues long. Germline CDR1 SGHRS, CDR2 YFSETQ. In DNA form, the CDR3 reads TGCGCCAGCAGCTTTATAGCGGGGGTCACAGATACGCAGTATTTT. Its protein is CASSFIAGVTDTQYF.

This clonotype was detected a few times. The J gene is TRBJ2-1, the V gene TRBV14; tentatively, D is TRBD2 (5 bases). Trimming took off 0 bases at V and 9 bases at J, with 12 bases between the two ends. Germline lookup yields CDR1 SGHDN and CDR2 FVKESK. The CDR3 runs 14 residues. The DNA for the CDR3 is TGTGCCAGCAGCCAAGATTGGGGAGACCGTGAGCAGTTCTTC. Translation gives CASSQDWGDREQFF.

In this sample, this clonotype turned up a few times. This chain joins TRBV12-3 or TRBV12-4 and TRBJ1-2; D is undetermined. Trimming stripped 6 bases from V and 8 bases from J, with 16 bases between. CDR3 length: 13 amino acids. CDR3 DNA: TGTGCCAGCAGCTCCTCGGGAGAGGAGGGCTACACCTTC. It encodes CASSSSGEEGYTF.

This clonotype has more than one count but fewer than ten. The CDR3 reads CASSLGTLSTDTQYF. The CDR3 DNA follows: TGTGCCAGCAGCTTGGGCACTCTGAGCACAGATACGCAGTATTTT. The chain is built from TRBV5-4 and TRBJ2-3; D is ambiguous. Germline CDR1 and CDR2: SGHNT and YYREEE (reference sequence). V was pared by 0 bases and J by 0 bases, with 8 bases between. The CDR3 is 15 amino acids.

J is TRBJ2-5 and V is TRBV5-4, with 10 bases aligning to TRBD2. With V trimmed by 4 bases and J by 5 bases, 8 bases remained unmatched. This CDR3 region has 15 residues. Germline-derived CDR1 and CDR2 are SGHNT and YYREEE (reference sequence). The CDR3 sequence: CASSNEAGGLETQYF. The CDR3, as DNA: TGTGCCAGCAGCAACGAAGCGGGGGGGCTGGAGACCCAGTACTTC. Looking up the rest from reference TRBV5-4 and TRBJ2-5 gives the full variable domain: ETGVTQSPTHLIKTRGQQVTLRCSSQSGHNTVSWYQQALGQGPQFIFQYYREEENGRGNFPPRFSGLQFPNYSSELNVNALELDDSALYLCASSNEAGGLETQYFGPGTRLLVL.

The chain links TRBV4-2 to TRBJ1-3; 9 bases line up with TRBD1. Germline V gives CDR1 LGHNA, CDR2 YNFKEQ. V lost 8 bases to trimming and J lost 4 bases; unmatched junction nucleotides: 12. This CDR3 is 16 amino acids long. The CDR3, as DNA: TGTGCCAGCGGCCCAAACCGGGACAGGGAAGGAAACACCATATATTTT. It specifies CASGPNRDREGNTIYF.

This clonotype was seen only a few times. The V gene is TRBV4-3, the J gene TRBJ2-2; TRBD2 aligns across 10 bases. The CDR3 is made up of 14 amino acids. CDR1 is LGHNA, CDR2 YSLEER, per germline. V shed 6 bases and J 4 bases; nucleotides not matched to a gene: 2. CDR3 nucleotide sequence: TGCGCCAGCAGGCTAGCGGGGGCCACCGGGGAGCTGTTTTTT. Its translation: CASRLAGATGELFF.

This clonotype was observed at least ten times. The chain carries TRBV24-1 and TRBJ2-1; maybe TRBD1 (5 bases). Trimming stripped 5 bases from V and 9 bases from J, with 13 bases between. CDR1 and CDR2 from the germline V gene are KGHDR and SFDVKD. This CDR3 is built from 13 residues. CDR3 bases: TGTGCCACCAGTGTGGCAGGGAATTTTGAGCAGTTCTTC. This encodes CATSVAGNFEQFF.

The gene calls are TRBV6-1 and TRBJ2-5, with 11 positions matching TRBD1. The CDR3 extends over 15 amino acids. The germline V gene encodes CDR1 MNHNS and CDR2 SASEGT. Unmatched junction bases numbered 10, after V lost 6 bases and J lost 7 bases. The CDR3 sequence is CASSTGQGAARTQYF. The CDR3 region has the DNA TGTGCCAGCAGCACTGGACAGGGGGCCGCCCGGACCCAGTACTTC.

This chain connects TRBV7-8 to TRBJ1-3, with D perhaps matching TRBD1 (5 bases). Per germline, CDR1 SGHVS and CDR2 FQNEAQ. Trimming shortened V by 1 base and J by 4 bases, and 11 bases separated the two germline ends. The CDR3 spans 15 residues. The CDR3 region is CASSLEGIGGNTIYF. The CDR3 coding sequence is TGTGCCAGCAGCTTAGAGGGGATAGGGGGAAACACCATATATTTT.

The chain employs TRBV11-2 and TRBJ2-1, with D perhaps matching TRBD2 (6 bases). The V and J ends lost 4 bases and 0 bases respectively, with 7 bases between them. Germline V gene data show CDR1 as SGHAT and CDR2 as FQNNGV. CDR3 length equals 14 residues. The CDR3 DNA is TGTGCCAGCAGCTCGGGGGACTCCTACAATGAGCAGTTCTTC. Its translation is CASSSGDSYNEQFF.

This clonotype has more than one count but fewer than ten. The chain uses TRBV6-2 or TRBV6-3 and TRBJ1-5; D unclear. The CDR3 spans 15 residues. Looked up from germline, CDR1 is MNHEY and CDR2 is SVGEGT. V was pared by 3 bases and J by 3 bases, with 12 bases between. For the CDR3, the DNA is TGTGCCAGCAGTTATCCGGGTTCGGTCAATCAGCCCCAGCATTTT. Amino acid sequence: CASSYPGSVNQPQHF.

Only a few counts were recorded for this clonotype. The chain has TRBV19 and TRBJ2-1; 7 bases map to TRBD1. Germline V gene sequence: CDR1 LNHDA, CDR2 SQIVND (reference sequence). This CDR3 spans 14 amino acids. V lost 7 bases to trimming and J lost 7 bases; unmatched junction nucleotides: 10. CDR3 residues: CASTHRGLGNEQFF. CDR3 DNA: TGTGCCAGTACCCACAGGGGCTTAGGGAATGAGCAGTTCTTC.

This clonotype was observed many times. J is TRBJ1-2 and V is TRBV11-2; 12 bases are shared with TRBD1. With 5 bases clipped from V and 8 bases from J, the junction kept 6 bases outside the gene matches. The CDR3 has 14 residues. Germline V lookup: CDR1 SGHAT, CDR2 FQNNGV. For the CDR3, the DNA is TGTGCCAGCAGCGGGACAGGGGGCTGGGACGGCTACACCTTC. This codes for CASSGTGGWDGYTF.

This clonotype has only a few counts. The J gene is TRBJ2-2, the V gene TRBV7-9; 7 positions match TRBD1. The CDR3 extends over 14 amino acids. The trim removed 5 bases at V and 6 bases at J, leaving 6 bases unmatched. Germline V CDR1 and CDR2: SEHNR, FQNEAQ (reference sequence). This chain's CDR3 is CASSHRGRPGELFF. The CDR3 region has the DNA TGTGCCAGCAGCCACAGGGGACGGCCCGGGGAGCTGTTTTTT.

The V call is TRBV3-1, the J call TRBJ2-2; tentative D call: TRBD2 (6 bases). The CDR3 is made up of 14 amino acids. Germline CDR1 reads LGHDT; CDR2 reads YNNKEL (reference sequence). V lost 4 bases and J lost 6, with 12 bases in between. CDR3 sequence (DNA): TGTGCCAGCAGCCCGCGGGACGGACCCGGGGAGCTGTTTTTT. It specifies CASSPRDGPGELFF. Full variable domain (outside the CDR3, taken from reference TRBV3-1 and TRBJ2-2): DTAVSQTPKYLVTQMGNDKSIKCEQNLGHDTMYWYKQDSKKFLKIMFSYNNKELIINETVPNRFSPKSPDKAHLNLHINSLELGDSAVYFCASSPRDGPGELFFGEGSRLTVL.

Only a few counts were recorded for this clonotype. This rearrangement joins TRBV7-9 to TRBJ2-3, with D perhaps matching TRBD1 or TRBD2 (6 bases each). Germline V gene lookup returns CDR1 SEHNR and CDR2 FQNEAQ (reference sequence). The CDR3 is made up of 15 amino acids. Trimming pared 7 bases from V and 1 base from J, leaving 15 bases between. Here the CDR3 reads CASKPRGAGTDTQYF. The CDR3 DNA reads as TGTGCCAGCAAGCCAAGGGGGGCCGGCACAGATACGCAGTATTTT.

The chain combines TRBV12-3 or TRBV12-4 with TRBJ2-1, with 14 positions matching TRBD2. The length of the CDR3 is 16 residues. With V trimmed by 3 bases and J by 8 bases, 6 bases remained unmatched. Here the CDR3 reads CASSLETSGGVYEQFF. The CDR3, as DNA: TGTGCCAGCAGTTTGGAGACTAGCGGGGGGGTTTATGAGCAGTTCTTC.

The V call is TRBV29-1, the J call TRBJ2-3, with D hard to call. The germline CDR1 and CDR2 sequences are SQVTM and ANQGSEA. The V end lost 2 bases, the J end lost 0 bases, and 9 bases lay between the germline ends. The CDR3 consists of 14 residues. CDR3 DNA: TGCAGCGTTGAACAGGCACATAGCACAGATACGCAGTATTTT. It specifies CSVEQAHSTDTQYF.

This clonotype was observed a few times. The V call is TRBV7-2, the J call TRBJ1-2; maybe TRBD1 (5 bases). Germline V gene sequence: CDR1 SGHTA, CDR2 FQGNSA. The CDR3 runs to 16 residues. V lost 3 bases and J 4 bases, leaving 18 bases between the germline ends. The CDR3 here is CASSFISLQVGYGYTF. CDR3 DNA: TGTGCCAGCAGCTTTATTAGCCTACAGGTGGGCTATGGCTACACCTTC.

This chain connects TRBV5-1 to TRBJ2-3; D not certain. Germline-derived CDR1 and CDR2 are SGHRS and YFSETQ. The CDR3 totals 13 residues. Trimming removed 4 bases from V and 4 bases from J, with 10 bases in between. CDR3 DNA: TGCGCCAGCAGCCCGGTGGTGTCAGATACGCAGTATTTT. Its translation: CASSPVVSDTQYF.

The CDR3, as DNA: TGCAGTGCTAGTCCAGCGGGGGGGGGAAACATTCAGTACTTC. Translating it yields CSASPAGGGNIQYF. V gene TRBV20-1 combines with J gene TRBJ2-4, with 10 bases fitting TRBD2. The CDR3 sequence is 14 residues long. Germline assignment: CDR1 DFQATT and CDR2 SNEGSKA (reference sequence). V shed 3 bases, J shed 6 bases, and the junction held 5 bases outside the gene matches.

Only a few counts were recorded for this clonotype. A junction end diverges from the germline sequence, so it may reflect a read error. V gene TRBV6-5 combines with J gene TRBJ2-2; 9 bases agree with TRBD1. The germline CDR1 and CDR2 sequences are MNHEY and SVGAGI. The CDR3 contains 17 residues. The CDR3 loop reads CASSYLLGTGNSGELFF. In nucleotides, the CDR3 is TGTGCCAGCAGTTACCTGCTCGGGACAGGGAACAGCGGGGAGCTGTTTTTT.